The 20 T cell receptor beta chains reported below all come from one sample, sequenced in a study of blood T cell dynamics during melanoma immunotherapy. Data came from immunoSEQ multiplex PCR; TCRdb stores just in-frame clones and leaves some out. The sample has about 14,000 clones, roughly 85% seen once; the top ten hold more than 5%. Sample time point: week 3, after first cycle of checkpoint inhibitor. The input for sequencing was blood, taken from a patient treated with checkpoint blockade. The receptors come from a human donor with melanoma.

The chain carries TRBV27 and TRBJ1-1, with a possible D match to TRBD1 (5 bases). This CDR3 comprises 14 residues. The germline V gene encodes CDR1 MNHEY and CDR2 SMNVEV (reference sequence). Trimming pared 6 bases from V and 1 base from J, leaving 12 bases between. The CDR3, as DNA: TGTGCCAGCAGAGAGACAGCGACGAACACTGAAGCTTTCTTT. It translates to CASRETATNTEAFF.

The V gene is TRBV15, the J gene TRBJ2-7, with D hard to call. Looked up from germline, CDR1 is LNHNV and CDR2 is YYDKDF (reference sequence). With 0 bases removed from V and 2 bases from J, the gap between germline ends came to 5 bases. The CDR3 is made up of 13 amino acids. The CDR3 DNA follows: TGTGCCACCAGCAGAGAGGTGACCTACGAGCAGTACTTC. This translates into CATSREVTYEQYF.

The V and J genes are TRBV11-2 and TRBJ2-4; 7 bases are shared with TRBD1. Germline assignment: CDR1 SGHAT and CDR2 FQNNGV. Losses at the gene ends were 5 bases for V and 0 bases for J; bases not matched to a gene: 7. This CDR3 contains 16 residues. CDR3 nucleotides: TGTGCCAGCAGCCTCACAGGGGAAGTAGCCAAAAACATTCAGTACTTC. Amino acid sequence: CASSLTGEVAKNIQYF.

The chain carries TRBV6-5 and TRBJ2-3; D gene ambiguous. Germline V gene lookup returns CDR1 MNHEY and CDR2 SVGAGI. The CDR3 covers 15 residues. The V gene lost 5 bases and the J gene lost 0 bases, with 12 bases spanning the gap. The CDR3 loop is CASSRLATSTDTQYF. For the CDR3, the DNA is TGTGCCAGCAGTAGGCTGGCGACAAGCACAGATACGCAGTATTTT.

V gene TRBV2 combines with J gene TRBJ2-1; D unresolved. Germline CDR1 is SNHLY and CDR2 is FYNNEI. The CDR3 is made up of 15 amino acids. Between the trimmed V and J ends, which lost 4 bases and 6 bases, there was a span of 16 bases. In DNA, the CDR3 is TGTGCCAGCAGTGCAAAGTGGCGAGTAGGCAATGAGCAGTTCTTC. The encoded protein is CASSAKWRVGNEQFF.

The J gene is TRBJ2-3, the V gene TRBV29-1, with D maybe TRBD1 (6 bases). Germline values: CDR1 SQVTM, CDR2 ANQGSEA. The CDR3 consists of 12 residues. CDR3 sequence (DNA): TGCAGGGCCCGAGGAACAGGGAATACGCAGTATTTT. Translated: CRARGTGNTQYF.

This clone was found once. This chain connects TRBV7-9 to TRBJ2-7; D may be TRBD2 (6 bases). The V end was cut by 5 bases, the J end by 1 base, with 12 bases between. The length of the CDR3 is 14 residues. Germline CDR1 SEHNR, CDR2 FQNEAQ (reference sequence). The CDR3 reads CASSGDFGSYEQYF. CDR3 in DNA: TGTGCCAGCAGCGGGGACTTTGGATCCTACGAGCAGTACTTC.

This chain joins TRBV5-1 and TRBJ2-3; D is undetermined. This CDR3 comprises 14 residues. Trimming removed 4 bases from V and 2 bases from J, with 11 bases in between. The V gene's germline CDR1 is SGHRS and CDR2 YFSETQ. The DNA of the CDR3 is TGCGCCAGCAGCCTAGACAAGGCCACAGATACGCAGTATTTT. Its translation is CASSLDKATDTQYF.

The table lists this clone with a count of one. The chain is built from TRBV6-5 and TRBJ1-2, with TRBD1 identical over 10 bases. Trimming cost V 7 bases and J 6 bases; bases outside gene matches: 8. The germline V gene has CDR1 MNHEY and CDR2 SVGAGI. This CDR3 spans 14 amino acids. The DNA for the CDR3 is TGTGCCAGCAAACCGGGACAGGGGATTCATGGCTACACCTTC. Protein sequence: CASKPGQGIHGYTF.

This chain links TRBV10-3 with TRBJ2-7, with TRBD2 identical over 9 bases. Germline CDR1 is ENHRY and CDR2 is SYGVKD. The CDR3 loop spans 14 amino acids. With 3 bases clipped from V and 3 bases from J, the junction kept 3 bases outside the gene matches. CDR3 region: CAISDGTSRYEQYF. The CDR3 DNA sequence: TGTGCCATCAGTGATGGGACTAGCCGCTACGAGCAGTACTTC.

The genes are TRBV5-4 and TRBJ2-1, with a tentative D call TRBD2 (5 bases). V was shortened by 2 bases and J by 5 bases, with 14 bases between the two germline ends. CDR1 is SGHNT and CDR2 is YYREEE in the germline V gene (reference sequence). The CDR3 length is 15 residues. CDR3 residues: CASSFTGRGNNEQFF. Written as DNA, the CDR3 is TGTGCCAGCAGCTTTACTGGGAGAGGAAACAATGAGCAGTTCTTC.

CDR3 DNA sequence: TGCAGCGTTTCCCTCCGGGCAGGCGGGAGCTCCTACAATGAGCAGTTCTTC. Residues: CSVSLRAGGSSYNEQFF. This chain uses TRBV29-1 with TRBJ2-1; 7 positions agree with TRBD2. V trimming: 5 bases; J trimming: 0 bases; junction bases outside the gene matches: 13. From germline, CDR1 is SQVTM and CDR2 ANQGSEA. This CDR3 is 17 amino acids long.

This clone has just a few counts. The chain links TRBV5-4 to TRBJ2-2; D is ambiguous. The V end lost 2 bases, the J end lost 7 bases, and 12 bases lay between the germline ends. This CDR3 contains 14 residues. Per the germline V gene, CDR1 is SGHNT and CDR2 is YYREEE (reference sequence). The CDR3 DNA is TGTGCCAGCAGCTTCCCTAGTCCTATCGGGGAGCTGTTTTTT. This gives the protein CASSFPSPIGELFF.

This clone showed up just a few times. The J gene is TRBJ2-7, the V gene TRBV11-1; the D is unclear. Germline assignment: CDR1 SGHAT and CDR2 FQDESV (reference sequence). This CDR3 has 18 amino acids. V gave up 4 bases and J gave up 7 bases, with 29 bases separating them. This CDR3 is CASSSIFQMFGGFREQYF. The CDR3 nucleotides are TGTGCCAGCAGCTCAATCTTCCAGATGTTCGGCGGTTTTCGTGAGCAGTACTTC.

The rearrangement uses TRBV5-6 and TRBJ2-7; 7 bases fit TRBD2. This CDR3 is built from 13 residues. Germline CDR1 is SGHDT and CDR2 is YYEEEE. The V segment lost 5 bases and the J segment 6 bases; nucleotides outside the gene matches: 8. In nucleotides, the CDR3 is TGTGCCAGCAGAGTGGGGGGGTCATCCGAGCAGTACTTC. Translation gives CASRVGGSSEQYF.

DNA of the CDR3: TGTGCCAGCAGCGTAGCCCCTCCGGGACAGGGGGCCGATGAGCAGTTCTTC. It is translated as CASSVAPPGQGADEQFF. The chain uses TRBV9 and TRBJ2-1; the match to TRBD1 covers 12 bases. The CDR3 extends over 17 amino acids. V was pared by 0 bases and J by 8 bases, with 9 bases of the junction left unmatched. CDR1 is SGDLS, CDR2 YYNGEE, per germline. The full variable domain, rest sourced from reference TRBV9 and TRBJ2-1, is DSGVTQTPKHLITATGQRVTLRCSPRSGDLSVYWYQQSLDQGLQFLIQYYNGEERAKGNILERFSAQQFPDLHSELNLSSLELGDSALYFCASSVAPPGQGADEQFFGPGTRLTVL.

The chain links TRBV5-5 to TRBJ2-7; possible D gene TRBD1, 5 bases. Trimming shortened V by 4 bases and J by 0 bases, and 17 bases separated the two germline ends. This CDR3 has 16 residues. Per germline, CDR1 SGHKS and CDR2 YYEKEE (reference sequence). The CDR3 protein is CASSPAAGPSSYEQYF. The DNA of the CDR3 is TGTGCCAGCAGCCCCGCAGCAGGGCCTAGCTCCTACGAGCAGTACTTC.

V and J are TRBV19 and TRBJ1-1; the D gene is possibly TRBD1 (5 bases). The germline V gene has CDR1 LNHDA and CDR2 SQIVND (reference sequence). V was clipped by 7 bases and J by 6 bases, with 15 bases between them. This CDR3 is built from 13 residues. The CDR3 DNA sequence: TGTGCCAGTATGGGGCCCGGGAGGGCTGAAGCTTTCTTT. Translation: CASMGPGRAEAFF.

The V and J genes are TRBV6-6 and TRBJ1-5; TRBD1 might be the D (6 bases). Trimming removed 6 bases at V and 7 bases at J, with 10 bases between. The V gene's germline CDR1 is MNHNY and CDR2 SVGAGI (reference sequence). The CDR3 spans 12 residues. CDR3 bases: TGTGCCAGCAGAACAGGGAGGCAGCCCCAGCATTTT. As protein: CASRTGRQPQHF.

The chain carries TRBV7-9 and TRBJ1-1; no firm D call. Trimming removed 6 bases at V and 1 base at J, with 6 bases between. CDR1 is SEHNR and CDR2 is FQNEAQ in the germline V gene (reference sequence). The CDR3 runs 12 residues. CDR3 amino acids: CASRRSNTEAFF. The CDR3 nucleotides read TGTGCCAGCAGACGATCGAACACTGAAGCTTTCTTT.